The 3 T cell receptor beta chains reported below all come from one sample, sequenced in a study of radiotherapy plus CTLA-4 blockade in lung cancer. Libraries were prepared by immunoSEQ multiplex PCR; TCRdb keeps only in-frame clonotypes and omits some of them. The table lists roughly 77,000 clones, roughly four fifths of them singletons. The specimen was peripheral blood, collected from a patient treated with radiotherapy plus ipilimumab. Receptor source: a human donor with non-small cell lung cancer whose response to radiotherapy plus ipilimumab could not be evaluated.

This CDR3 is CSARLANEQFF. CDR3 coding DNA: TGCAGTGCTCGACTAGCCAATGAGCAGTTCTTC. J is TRBJ2-1 and V is TRBV20-1; TRBD2 matches 7 bases. Germline values: CDR1 DFQATT, CDR2 SNEGSKA (reference sequence). The CDR3 consists of 11 residues. V lost 5 bases, J lost 6 bases, and 1 base stayed unmatched.

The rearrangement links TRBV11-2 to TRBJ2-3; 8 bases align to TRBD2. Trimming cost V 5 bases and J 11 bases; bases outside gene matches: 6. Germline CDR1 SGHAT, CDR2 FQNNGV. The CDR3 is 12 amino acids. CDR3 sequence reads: CASSPRGGEQYF. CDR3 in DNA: TGTGCCAGCAGCCCCCGGGGGGGGGAGCAGTATTTT.

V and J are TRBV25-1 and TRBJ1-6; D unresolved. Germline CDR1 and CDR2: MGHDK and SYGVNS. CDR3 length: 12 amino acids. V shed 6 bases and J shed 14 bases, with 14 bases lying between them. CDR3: CASSSLTHSLHF. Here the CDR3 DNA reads TGTGCCAGCAGCTCTCTGACTCATTCCCTCCACTTT. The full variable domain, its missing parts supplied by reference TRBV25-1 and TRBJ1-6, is EADIYQTPRYLVIGTGKKITLECSQTMGHDKMYWYQQDPGMELHLIHYSYGVNSTEKGDLSSESTVSRIRTEHFPLTLESARPSHTSQYLCASSSLTHSLHFGNGTRLTVT.